One sample yielded the 21 T cell receptor beta chains listed below, sequenced in a study of T cells in Graves' hyperthyroidism and ophthalmopathy. Template material for amplifying TCR beta CDR3 regions consisted of RNA transcripts. Researchers ran a first-round RT-PCR on the TCR CDR3 using the HTBI primer set. TCRdb re-called the multiplex PCR reads through MiXCR, storing one row per CDR3 protein. The sample includes a few hundred thousand distinct CDR3 sequences, 35% to 55% of them seen just once. The sequenced sample consisted of peripheral blood or thyroid tissue (not recorded which). These receptors came from a woman under 30 with Graves' hyperthyroidism.

Worth noting for this clonotype: A much larger clone sits a single nucleotide away, making a read error possible. V gene TRBV6-1 combines with J gene TRBJ2-7; 8 bases fit TRBD2. The ends lost 7 bases at V and 0 bases at J; junction bases unmatched: 8. CDR3 length: 15 amino acids. In germline, CDR1 is MNHNS, CDR2 SASEGT. The CDR3 DNA follows: TGTGCCAGCAATGCGGGGGGAAGAATCTCCTACGAGCAGTACTTC. Its translation is CASNAGGRISYEQYF.

This sequence joins TRBV25-1 and TRBJ1-4; maybe TRBD1 (6 bases). Germline CDR1 is MGHDK and CDR2 is SYGVNS. Trimming shortened V by 6 bases and J by 0 bases, and 17 bases separated the two germline ends. The CDR3 has 17 residues. CDR3 bases: TGTGCCAGCAGCCCCACGCGGGGGGCCCCAACTAATGAAAAACTGTTTTTT. Translated, it gives CASSPTRGAPTNEKLFF.

This clonotype was recorded a few times. The chain carries TRBV2 and TRBJ1-2, with 8 bases aligning to TRBD1. This CDR3 has 14 amino acids. Germline loops: CDR1 SNHLY, CDR2 FYNNEI. The ends lost 6 bases at V and 8 bases at J; junction bases unmatched: 11. The CDR3 nucleotides read TGTGCCAGCAGGAGCGACCAGGGGGCGTACGGCTACACCTTC. It yields the protein CASRSDQGAYGYTF. Based on the CDR3 plus reference TRBV2 and TRBJ1-2, the full variable domain is EPEVTQTPSHQVTQMGQEVILRCVPISNHLYFYWYRQILGQKVEFLVSFYNNEISEKSEIFDDQFSVERPDGSNFTLKIRSTKLEDSAMYFCASRSDQGAYGYTFGSGTRLTVV.

This sequence joins TRBV2 and TRBJ1-1; D remains ambiguous. V shed 1 base and J shed 0 bases, with 6 bases lying between them. The length of the CDR3 is 14 residues. Germline lookup yields CDR1 SNHLY and CDR2 FYNNEI. CDR3 residues: CASSEGGVNTEAFF. CDR3 nucleotides: TGTGCCAGCAGTGAAGGAGGAGTGAACACTGAAGCTTTCTTT. The full variable domain, completed using reference TRBV2 and TRBJ1-1, is EPEVTQTPSHQVTQMGQEVILRCVPISNHLYFYWYRQILGQKVEFLVSFYNNEISEKSEIFDDQFSVERPDGSNFTLKIRSTKLEDSAMYFCASSEGGVNTEAFFGQGTRLTVV.

This clonotype was counted ten times or more. CDR3 nucleotide sequence: TGTGCCAGCAGACCACGACAGGGGGCTAGGGAGACCCAGTACTTC. It encodes CASRPRQGARETQYF. This chain links TRBV2 with TRBJ2-5, with TRBD1 identical over 10 bases. V was pared by 6 bases and J by 5 bases, with 9 bases of the junction left unmatched. Germline lookup yields CDR1 SNHLY and CDR2 FYNNEI. The CDR3 length is 15 residues. Using reference TRBV2 and TRBJ2-5 for the parts outside the CDR3, the full variable domain is EPEVTQTPSHQVTQMGQEVILRCVPISNHLYFYWYRQILGQKVEFLVSFYNNEISEKSEIFDDQFSVERPDGSNFTLKIRSTKLEDSAMYFCASRPRQGARETQYFGPGTRLLVL.

The chain couples TRBV6-1 to TRBJ1-2, with D perhaps TRBD1 (5 bases). V was pared by 6 bases and J by 4 bases, with 18 bases between. CDR3 length: 15 amino acids. Germline loops: CDR1 MNHNS, CDR2 SASEGT. The CDR3 spells CASSQDRGGRYGYTF. In DNA form, the CDR3 reads TGTGCCAGCAGCCAAGATAGGGGTGGGCGCTATGGCTACACCTTC.

This chain uses TRBV19 with TRBJ1-2, with no clear D. The CDR3 totals 15 residues. The germline V gene has CDR1 LNHDA and CDR2 SQIVND (reference sequence). V lost 6 bases and J 3 bases, leaving 17 bases between the germline ends. CDR3 nucleotide sequence: TGTGCCAGTAGCCATTTTAGACTTTACGACTATGGCTACACCTTC. Amino acid sequence: CASSHFRLYDYGYTF.

The chain couples TRBV2 to TRBJ2-3; 7 bases agree with TRBD2. With V trimmed by 6 bases and J by 1 base, 7 bases remained unmatched. The CDR3 covers 15 residues. Germline V lookup: CDR1 SNHLY, CDR2 FYNNEI. The CDR3 DNA reads as TGTGCCAGCAGCTCCGGACTAGTCGGCACAGATACGCAGTATTTT. As protein: CASSSGLVGTDTQYF. Full variable domain (rest looked up from reference TRBV2 and TRBJ2-3): EPEVTQTPSHQVTQMGQEVILRCVPISNHLYFYWYRQILGQKVEFLVSFYNNEISEKSEIFDDQFSVERPDGSNFTLKIRSTKLEDSAMYFCASSSGLVGTDTQYFGPGTRLTVL.

The sample holds many counts of this clonotype. The chain carries TRBV7-9 and TRBJ2-6; a weak D match, TRBD1 (5 bases). The CDR3 totals 17 residues. The germline V gene has CDR1 SEHNR and CDR2 FQNEAQ (reference sequence). The V and J ends lost 3 bases and 2 bases respectively, with 14 bases between them. The CDR3 sequence is CASSLIIPGPGANVLTF. For the CDR3, the DNA is TGTGCCAGCAGCTTGATTATTCCAGGGCCTGGGGCCAACGTCCTGACTTTC.

This clonotype was seen at least ten times. The V gene is TRBV7-2, the J gene TRBJ2-7; 13 bases agree with TRBD2. The CDR3 has 15 amino acids. The germline CDR1 and CDR2 sequences are SGHTA and FQGNSA. Germline trimming cut 5 bases from V and 5 bases from J; bases unmatched to any gene: 6. This chain's CDR3 is CASSLLAGGPHEQYF. The CDR3 DNA sequence: TGTGCCAGCAGCCTACTAGCGGGAGGGCCCCACGAGCAGTACTTC.

On this clonotype itself: One end of the junction does not line up with germline, which may come from a read error. This chain links TRBV20-1 with TRBJ1-2; 8 bases line up with TRBD1. Germline CDR1 is DFQATT and CDR2 is SNEGSKA (reference sequence). This CDR3 contains 14 residues. The CDR3 sequence is CSARDRGLENGYTF. Here the CDR3 DNA reads TGCAGTGCTCGAGACAGGGGATTAGAGAATGGCTACACCTTC.

CDR3 nucleotide sequence: TGTGCCAGCAGCCTAGGGAACAAAGAGACCCAGTACTTC. It yields the protein CASSLGNKETQYF. The V gene is TRBV11-2, the J gene TRBJ2-5, with D unclear. Germline CDR1 reads SGHAT; CDR2 reads FQNNGV. Trimming removed 5 bases from V and 3 bases from J, with 10 bases in between. The CDR3 consists of 13 residues.

The chain recombines TRBV2 with TRBJ1-5, with unresolved D. Trimming took off 9 bases at V and 6 bases at J, with 18 bases between the two ends. Germline loops: CDR1 SNHLY, CDR2 FYNNEI. The CDR3 contains 14 residues. DNA for the CDR3: TGTGCCAGTTGGAGCTCCGGTAATAGTCAGCCCCAGCATTTT. It specifies CASWSSGNSQPQHF.

This chain uses TRBV4-2 with TRBJ2-7; perhaps TRBD2 as D (7 bases). Trimming left V 0 bases short and J 12 bases short, with 18 bases between. There are 14 residues in the CDR3. CDR1 is LGHNA, CDR2 YNFKEQ, per germline. As DNA, the CDR3 is TGTGCCAGCAGCCAAGAGGGGCGATCGGGGGGCAGGTACTTC. It is translated as CASSQEGRSGGRYF.

V gene TRBV7-7 combines with J gene TRBJ2-5; 9 bases map to TRBD2. Per germline, CDR1 SSHAT and CDR2 FNYEAQ (reference sequence). This CDR3 spans 12 amino acids. CDR3 residues: CASGSTQETQYF. The CDR3 DNA is TGTGCTAGCGGGAGTACCCAAGAGACCCAGTACTTC.

This clonotype was picked up many times. This rearrangement joins TRBV2 to TRBJ1-6; maybe TRBD1 (5 bases). Germline V gene sequence: CDR1 SNHLY, CDR2 FYNNEI. V lost 5 bases and J 6 bases, leaving 11 bases between the germline ends. The CDR3 contains 14 residues. CDR3 sequence (DNA): TGTGCCAGCAGTTCAGACGGGGGTAATTCACCCCTCCACTTT. It specifies CASSSDGGNSPLHF. The entire variable domain, with the rest obtained from reference TRBV2 and TRBJ1-6, is as follows: EPEVTQTPSHQVTQMGQEVILRCVPISNHLYFYWYRQILGQKVEFLVSFYNNEISEKSEIFDDQFSVERPDGSNFTLKIRSTKLEDSAMYFCASSSDGGNSPLHFGNGTRLTVT.

This clonotype was recorded at least ten times. This sequence joins TRBV20-1 and TRBJ1-2; perhaps TRBD1 as D (6 bases). This CDR3 is built from 12 residues. The V end was cut by 7 bases, the J end by 1 base, with 10 bases between. Germline V gene lookup returns CDR1 DFQATT and CDR2 SNEGSKA (reference sequence). In DNA, the CDR3 is TGCAGTGGAACCAGGGGTAACTATGGCTACACCTTC. Its protein is CSGTRGNYGYTF.

J is TRBJ2-5 and V is TRBV10-3, with D possibly TRBD2 on 6 matching bases. Trimming took off 10 bases at V and 3 bases at J, with 15 bases between the two ends. Germline assignment: CDR1 ENHRY and CDR2 SYGVKD. The CDR3 covers 13 residues. CDR3 loop: CASGNPRKETQYF. For the CDR3, the DNA is TGTGCCAGCGGGAACCCAAGGAAAGAGACCCAGTACTTC.

As concerns this clonotype: A much larger clone differs by one base, so this may be a read error. The genes are TRBV6-1 and TRBJ1-4; 7 bases match TRBD1. The CDR3 is 15 residues long. CDR1 is MNHNS, CDR2 SASEGT, per germline. The V segment lost 3 bases and the J segment 5 bases; nucleotides outside the gene matches: 6. DNA for the CDR3: TGTGCCAGCAGTGATGAGCGGACAGGAAATGAAAAACTGTTTTTT. This encodes CASSDERTGNEKLFF.

The chain combines TRBV6-6 with TRBJ2-5; TRBD2 agrees at 13 bases. The CDR3 length is 15 residues. Germline CDR1 reads MNHNY; CDR2 reads SVGAGI (reference sequence). The V and J ends lost 6 bases and 5 bases, in that order; junction bases with no gene match: 6. DNA for the CDR3: TGTGCCAGCAGACCTGGGACTAGCGGGGATGAGACCCAGTACTTC. Protein: CASRPGTSGDETQYF.

The chain joins TRBV7-9 to TRBJ1-5; 10 bases align to TRBD1. V shed 6 bases and J 9 bases; nucleotides not matched to a gene: 11. CDR1 and CDR2 (germline): SEHNR, FQNEAQ (reference sequence). The CDR3 sequence is 15 residues long. CDR3 bases: TGTGCCAGCAGGACGGGACAGGGGAAGGGTCGGCCCCAGCATTTT. It yields the protein CASRTGQGKGRPQHF.